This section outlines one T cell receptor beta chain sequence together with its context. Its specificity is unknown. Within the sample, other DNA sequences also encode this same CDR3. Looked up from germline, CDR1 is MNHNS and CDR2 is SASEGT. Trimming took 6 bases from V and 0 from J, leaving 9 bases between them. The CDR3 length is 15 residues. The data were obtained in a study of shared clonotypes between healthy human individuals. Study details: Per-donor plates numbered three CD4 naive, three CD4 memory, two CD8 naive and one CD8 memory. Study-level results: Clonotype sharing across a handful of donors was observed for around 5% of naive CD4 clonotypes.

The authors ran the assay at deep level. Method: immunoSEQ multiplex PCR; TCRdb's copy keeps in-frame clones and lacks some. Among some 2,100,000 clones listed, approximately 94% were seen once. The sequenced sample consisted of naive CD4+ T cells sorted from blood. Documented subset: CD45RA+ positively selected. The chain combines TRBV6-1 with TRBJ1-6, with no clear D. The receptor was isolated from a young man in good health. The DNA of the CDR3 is TGTGCCAGCAGCGAAAGGAGCTCCTATAATTCACCCCTCCACTTT. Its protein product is CASSERSSYNSPLHF.